These 26 T cell receptor beta chains originate from one sample sequenced in a study of blood T cells in healthy people across ages. With a J-beta primer mix and a sample-barcoded 5' primer, a second PCR ran 7 to 11 cycles. Each CDR3 protein gets one entry after TCRdb re-called the 5' RACE reads with MiXCR. The sample gives some 1,500,000 distinct CDR3 sequences, 42% of which show up once; around 4% is in the top ten. Sequenced sample: blood. Receptor source: a woman younger than 35 in good health.

This chain uses TRBV28 with TRBJ2-5; 7 positions match TRBD2. V lost 5 bases to trimming and J lost 6 bases; unmatched junction nucleotides: 9. CDR3 length: 14 residues. CDR1 MDHEN and CDR2 SYDVKM come from the germline V gene. CDR3 sequence reads: CASSVPGGLKTQYF. CDR3 DNA sequence: TGTGCCAGCAGTGTTCCCGGGGGGTTGAAGACCCAGTACTTC. Variable domain in full (rest from reference TRBV28 and TRBJ2-5): DVKVTQSSRYLVKRTGEKVFLECVQDMDHENMFWYRQDPGLGLRLIYFSYDVKMKEKGDIPEGYSVSREKKERFSLILESASTNQTSMYLCASSVPGGLKTQYFGPGTRLLVL.

The J gene is TRBJ2-1, the V gene TRBV20-1, with D unclear. The CDR3 has 14 amino acids. The ends were cut back, 5 bases at V and 8 bases at J, with 19 bases in the middle. Germline V gene lookup returns CDR1 DFQATT and CDR2 SNEGSKA (reference sequence). CDR3 region: CSAPRTRRGDEQFF. CDR3 nucleotides: TGCAGTGCTCCCAGGACCAGAAGAGGCGATGAGCAGTTCTTC.

The chain carries TRBV15 and TRBJ1-1; D ambiguous. Germline V gene sequence: CDR1 LNHNV, CDR2 YYDKDF (reference sequence). CDR3 size: 14 residues. Trimming left V 0 bases short and J 5 bases short, with 10 bases between. For the CDR3, the DNA is TGTGCCACCAGCAGAGAAGGAATGTCTACTGAAGCTTTCTTT. It codes for CATSREGMSTEAFF.

This chain links TRBV6-2 or TRBV6-3 with TRBJ2-1, with D perhaps TRBD1 (5 bases). This CDR3 region has 13 residues. The V gene's germline CDR1 is MNHEY and CDR2 SVGEGT. V dropped 2 bases and J dropped 9 bases, with 11 bases sitting between them. CDR3 nucleotides: TGTGCCAGCAGTTACCGTGGGGCCGGTGAGCAGTTCTTC. It is translated as CASSYRGAGEQFF.

This clonotype has a handful of counts. CDR3 protein: CASSQAPHQETQYF. CDR3 nucleotide sequence: TGTGCCAGCAGCCAGGCCCCACACCAAGAGACCCAGTACTTC. The chain uses TRBV3-1 and TRBJ2-5; D uncertain. V shed 3 bases and J shed 0 bases, with 8 bases lying between them. This CDR3 is built from 14 residues. Germline assignment: CDR1 LGHDT and CDR2 YNNKEL (reference sequence).

The chain recombines TRBV28 with TRBJ2-5, with D maybe TRBD2 (6 bases). CDR3 length: 12 amino acids. Germline lookup yields CDR1 MDHEN and CDR2 SYDVKM. V was cut by 6 bases and J by 13 bases, with 18 bases left in between. The CDR3 region is CASREGERRVYF. DNA of the CDR3: TGTGCCAGCAGGGAGGGAGAGCGTCGCGTGTACTTC.

The chain carries TRBV20-1 and TRBJ1-4, with D possibly being TRBD1 (5 bases). V dropped 6 bases and J dropped 2 bases, with 13 bases sitting between them. Per the germline V gene, CDR1 is DFQATT and CDR2 is SNEGSKA (reference sequence). The length of the CDR3 is 14 residues. The CDR3 coding sequence is TGCAGTGCCGTCCAGGGATATACTAATGAAAAACTGTTTTTT. Its protein is CSAVQGYTNEKLFF.

The V and J genes are TRBV7-3 and TRBJ2-3; TRBD2 agrees at 8 bases. The V gene's germline CDR1 is SGHTA and CDR2 FQGTGA. This CDR3 comprises 15 residues. V shed 5 bases, J shed 5 bases, and the junction held 9 bases outside the gene matches. The CDR3 nucleotides are TGTGCCAGCAGCCAGGGACTAGGAGAAGAAGATACGCAGTATTTT. This encodes CASSQGLGEEDTQYF.

This rearrangement joins TRBV25-1 to TRBJ1-1, with 8 bases lining up with TRBD1. The V gene's germline CDR1 is MGHDK and CDR2 SYGVNS. Unmatched junction bases numbered 13, after V lost 1 base and J lost 0 bases. This CDR3 contains 19 residues. DNA for the CDR3: TGTGCCAGCAGTGAATTGGGTATCGGGACAGGACTGGTGAACACTGAAGCTTTCTTT. Translating gives CASSELGIGTGLVNTEAFF.

This sequence joins TRBV27 and TRBJ2-3; the D gene is possibly TRBD2 (6 bases). The ends were cut back, 2 bases at V and 2 bases at J, with 11 bases in the middle. The germline CDR1 and CDR2 sequences are MNHEY and SMNVEV (reference sequence). The CDR3 sequence is 15 residues long. The CDR3 DNA follows: TGTGCCAGCAGTTTACCGGGACTCCACACAGATACGCAGTATTTT. This sequence encodes CASSLPGLHTDTQYF.

This clonotype appeared a few times. The chain combines TRBV27 with TRBJ1-1; D might be TRBD1 (6 bases). The V gene's germline CDR1 is MNHEY and CDR2 SMNVEV (reference sequence). The length of the CDR3 is 15 residues. V dropped 3 bases and J dropped 2 bases, with 13 bases sitting between them. CDR3 sequence: CASSFGRGPNTEAFF. The CDR3 DNA sequence: TGTGCCAGCAGTTTCGGCAGGGGACCCAACACTGAAGCTTTCTTT.

Of note for this clonotype: It may be a read error: a sequence one base away is much more abundant. The gene calls are TRBV9 and TRBJ1-1; D gene uncertain. CDR3 length: 13 residues. CDR1 is SGDLS and CDR2 is YYNGEE in the germline V gene. V was shortened by 0 bases and J by 4 bases, with 7 bases between the two germline ends. The chain's CDR3 is CASSVAVSTEAFF. The CDR3 coding sequence is TGTGCCAGCAGCGTAGCGGTGAGCACTGAAGCTTTCTTT.

The rearrangement joins TRBV25-1 to TRBJ2-5; 10 bases map to TRBD2. Germline trimming cut 8 bases from V and 5 bases from J; bases unmatched to any gene: 8. In germline, CDR1 is MGHDK, CDR2 SYGVNS. The CDR3 sequence is 14 residues long. CDR3 protein: CASAQGLAWETQYF. In DNA, the CDR3 is TGTGCCAGCGCCCAGGGACTAGCGTGGGAGACCCAGTACTTC.

Many counts were recorded for this clonotype. The chain recombines TRBV9 with TRBJ2-5, with 9 positions matching TRBD2. The trim removed 2 bases at V and 2 bases at J, leaving 13 bases unmatched. The CDR3 has 18 residues. CDR1 is SGDLS and CDR2 is YYNGEE in the germline V gene. The CDR3 loop is CASSVGWRGGLWQETQYF. As DNA, the CDR3 is TGTGCCAGCAGCGTTGGCTGGCGGGGGGGCCTTTGGCAAGAGACCCAGTACTTC. Using reference TRBV9 and TRBJ2-5 for the parts outside the CDR3, the full variable domain is DSGVTQTPKHLITATGQRVTLRCSPRSGDLSVYWYQQSLDQGLQFLIQYYNGEERAKGNILERFSAQQFPDLHSELNLSSLELGDSALYFCASSVGWRGGLWQETQYFGPGTRLLVL.

This clonotype has more than one count but fewer than ten. The chain joins TRBV5-1 to TRBJ1-6, with 8 bases aligning to TRBD1. The germline gives CDR1 SGHRS, CDR2 YFSETQ. The CDR3 is 15 residues long. V lost 5 bases to trimming and J lost 8 bases; unmatched junction nucleotides: 9. The CDR3 DNA sequence: TGCGCCAGCAGAATGACAGGGGCGACGGATTCACCCCTCCACTTT. Amino acid sequence: CASRMTGATDSPLHF.

The chain joins TRBV11-2 to TRBJ2-1; TRBD2 matches 8 bases. The CDR3 spans 14 residues. V was clipped by 5 bases and J by 8 bases; unmatched bases: 8. Germline V gene data show CDR1 as SGHAT and CDR2 as FQNNGV. The CDR3 spells CASSVLAAVDEQFF. The CDR3 DNA sequence: TGTGCCAGCAGCGTACTAGCGGCCGTGGATGAGCAGTTCTTC.

CDR3 in DNA: TGCAGCGTGGGGCTAATGGGCTACACCTTC. Its protein product is CSVGLMGYTF. The V and J genes are TRBV29-1 and TRBJ1-2; D perhaps matches TRBD1 (5 bases). This CDR3 has 10 amino acids. CDR1 is SQVTM and CDR2 is ANQGSEA in the germline V gene. Trimming shortened V by 6 bases and J by 8 bases, and 10 bases separated the two germline ends.

The chain joins TRBV13 to TRBJ2-3; 7 bases are shared with TRBD2. CDR3 length equals 16 residues. Per the germline V gene, CDR1 is PRHDT and CDR2 is FYEKMQ (reference sequence). V lost 1 base, J lost 2 bases, and 6 bases stayed unmatched. Written as DNA, the CDR3 is TGTGCCAGCAGCTTAGACTTGACTAGCACCACAGATACGCAGTATTTT. Translated: CASSLDLTSTTDTQYF.

The genes are TRBV9 and TRBJ2-3; 7 bases are a match to TRBD2. Trimming took 4 bases from V and 2 from J; bases not matched to a gene: 13. Germline values: CDR1 SGDLS, CDR2 YYNGEE. This CDR3 is 17 amino acids long. The CDR3 loop reads CASSPGRGAGLTDTQYF. Written as DNA, the CDR3 is TGTGCCAGCAGCCCAGGACGGGGAGCGGGGCTCACAGATACGCAGTATTTT. Variable domain in full (rest from reference TRBV9 and TRBJ2-3): DSGVTQTPKHLITATGQRVTLRCSPRSGDLSVYWYQQSLDQGLQFLIQYYNGEERAKGNILERFSAQQFPDLHSELNLSSLELGDSALYFCASSPGRGAGLTDTQYFGPGTRLTVL.

This clonotype was picked up a small number of times. This chain links TRBV9 with TRBJ2-3; D possibly matches TRBD1 or TRBD2 (5 bases each). This CDR3 has 14 amino acids. Germline V gives CDR1 SGDLS, CDR2 YYNGEE. V dropped 0 bases and J dropped 6 bases, with 11 bases sitting between them. This CDR3 reads CASSVVGDRDTQYF. The CDR3 DNA is TGTGCCAGCAGCGTAGTGGGGGACCGGGATACGCAGTATTTT.

This clonotype appeared a few times. Here the CDR3 reads CATSTNLDREQYF. In DNA form, the CDR3 reads TGTGCCACCAGTACTAATTTAGACCGGGAGCAGTACTTC. The chain combines TRBV15 with TRBJ2-7, with no clear D. This CDR3 contains 13 residues. Germline V gene lookup returns CDR1 LNHNV and CDR2 YYDKDF (reference sequence). Trimming took off 6 bases at V and 7 bases at J, with 16 bases between the two ends.

This chain connects TRBV20-1 to TRBJ2-3; perhaps TRBD2 as D (7 bases). With 2 bases removed from V and 7 bases from J, the gap between germline ends came to 16 bases. The CDR3 is 14 amino acids. The germline gives CDR1 DFQATT, CDR2 SNEGSKA (reference sequence). The CDR3 DNA is TGCAGTGCTAGATCGGGTGGGGGGGCTTATACGCAGTATTTT. Encoded protein: CSARSGGGAYTQYF.

This clonotype came up a few times. The chain uses TRBV29-1 and TRBJ2-1; D may be TRBD2 (6 bases). The CDR3 is made up of 14 amino acids. V was clipped by 0 bases and J by 10 bases, with 16 bases between them. Germline V CDR1 and CDR2: SQVTM, ANQGSEA. The CDR3 DNA follows: TGCAGCGTTGAAGATCAAGGACTACCGGGGGAGCAGTTCTTC. Its protein product is CSVEDQGLPGEQFF.

The chain couples TRBV27 to TRBJ2-1; the D is unclear. This CDR3 spans 15 amino acids. The germline V and J ends were trimmed by 5 bases and 0 bases, with 11 bases remaining between them. From germline, CDR1 is MNHEY and CDR2 SMNVEV (reference sequence). This CDR3 reads CASSSSANSYNEQFF. The CDR3 DNA is TGTGCCAGCAGTAGCTCGGCGAACTCCTACAATGAGCAGTTCTTC.

This clonotype showed up just a few times. V usage is TRBV14 and J usage is TRBJ2-1; the match to TRBD1 covers 10 bases. The J call may be wrong; the DNA end is better matched by TRBJ2-7. Looked up from germline, CDR1 is SGHDN and CDR2 is FVKESK. This CDR3 contains 15 residues. The CDR3 reads CASRDRGSSYNEQYF. CDR3 DNA: TGTGCCAGCAGGGACAGGGGGAGCTCCTACAATGAGCAGTACTTC.

This chain uses TRBV20-1 with TRBJ2-5, with 9 bases that match TRBD1. The CDR3 spans 16 residues. Unmatched junction bases numbered 9, after V lost 0 bases and J lost 4 bases. Germline CDR1 reads DFQATT; CDR2 reads SNEGSKA (reference sequence). CDR3 protein: CSARDRRTGARETQYF. CDR3 in DNA: TGCAGTGCTAGAGATCGGAGGACAGGGGCTCGAGAGACCCAGTACTTC.